This T cell receptor beta chain was captured in a study of cytomegalovirus exposure and HLA in healthy donors. Regarding the study as a whole: Accounts indicate the classifier identified cytomegalovirus status with strong specificity and sensitivity. Researchers catalogued around 150 TCR beta chains as cytomegalovirus-associated.

Comment on this clone: Its antigen is as yet unknown.

The table came from immunoSEQ multiplex PCR; TCRdb's copy has only in-frame clones and leaves some out. The sample holds roughly 200,000 clones; roughly 77% are singletons and the top ten take around 1.3%. V was shortened by 0 bases and J by 2 bases, with 5 bases between the two germline ends. This CDR3 is built from 14 residues. Germline CDR1 and CDR2: SGHRS and YFSETQ. Sequencing used PBMCs. The rearrangement links TRBV5-1 to TRBJ2-2; D unresolved. The source of this sequence is a woman between 25 and 40 years old in good health and CMV-seronegative. The CDR3, as DNA: TGCGCCAGCAGCTTGGACAGCAACACCGGGGAGCTGTTTTTT. It codes for CASSLDSNTGELFF.